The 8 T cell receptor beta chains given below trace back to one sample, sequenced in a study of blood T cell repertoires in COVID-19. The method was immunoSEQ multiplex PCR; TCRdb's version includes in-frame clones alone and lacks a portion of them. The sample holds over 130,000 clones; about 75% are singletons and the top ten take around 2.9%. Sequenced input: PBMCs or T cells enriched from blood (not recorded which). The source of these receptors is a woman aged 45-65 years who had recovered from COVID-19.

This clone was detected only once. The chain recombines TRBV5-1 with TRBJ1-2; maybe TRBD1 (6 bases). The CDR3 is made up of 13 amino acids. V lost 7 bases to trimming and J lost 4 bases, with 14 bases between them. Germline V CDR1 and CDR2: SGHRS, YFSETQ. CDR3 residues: CASSGQPAYGYTF. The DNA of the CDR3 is TGCGCCAGCTCAGGACAGCCCGCCTATGGCTACACCTTC.

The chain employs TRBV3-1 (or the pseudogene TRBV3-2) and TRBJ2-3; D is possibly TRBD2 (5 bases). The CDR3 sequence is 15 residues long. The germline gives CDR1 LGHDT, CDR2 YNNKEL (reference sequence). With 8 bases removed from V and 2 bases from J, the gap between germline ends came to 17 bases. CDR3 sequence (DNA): TGTGCCAGCTTAGGAGGCCTAAGTGACACAGATACGCAGTATTTT. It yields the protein CASLGGLSDTDTQYF.

CDR3 sequence: CASSQAGTDYGYTF. CDR3 nucleotide sequence: TGTGCCAGCAGCCAGGCCGGGACAGATTATGGCTACACCTTC. This rearrangement joins TRBV14 to TRBJ1-2, with 7 bases that match TRBD1. CDR1 SGHDN and CDR2 FVKESK come from the germline V gene. After removal of 3 bases from V and 5 bases from J, the junction contained 6 bases not matched to a gene. The CDR3 contains 14 residues.

The CDR3 reads CASSPGQGNTGELFF. DNA for the CDR3: TGTGCCAGCAGCCCCGGACAGGGGAACACCGGGGAGCTGTTTTTT. This sequence joins TRBV7-3 and TRBJ2-2; 8 bases agree with TRBD1. J gave up 1 base and V 5 bases, and 3 bases lay outside the gene matches. Germline-derived CDR1 and CDR2 are SGHTA and FQGTGA. The CDR3 runs 15 residues. The whole variable domain, remainder taken from reference TRBV7-3 and TRBJ2-2, is GAGVSQTPSNKVTEKGKYVELRCDPISGHTALYWYRQSLGQGPEFLIYFQGTGAADDSGLPNDRFFAVRPEGSVSTLKIQRTERGDSAVYLCASSPGQGNTGELFFGEGSRLTVL.

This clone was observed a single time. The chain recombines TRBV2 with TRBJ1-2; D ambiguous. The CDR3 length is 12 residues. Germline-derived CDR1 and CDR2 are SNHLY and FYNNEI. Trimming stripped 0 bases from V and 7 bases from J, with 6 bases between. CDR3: CASSEAEGGYTF. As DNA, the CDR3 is TGTGCCAGCAGTGAAGCGGAGGGTGGCTACACCTTC.

CDR3 sequence (DNA): TGTGCCAGCAAGGGGACAGGTGACAAGTACCCTAAATCTGGAAACACCATATATTTT. It encodes CASKGTGDKYPKSGNTIYF. J is TRBJ1-3 and V is TRBV2; TRBD1 agrees at 8 bases. In germline, CDR1 is SNHLY, CDR2 FYNNEI. Trimming took 7 bases from V and 1 from J; bases not matched to a gene: 18. This CDR3 comprises 19 residues. Combining the CDR3 with reference TRBV2 and TRBJ1-3 gives the whole variable domain EPEVTQTPSHQVTQMGQEVILRCVPISNHLYFYWYRQILGQKVEFLVSFYNNEISEKSEIFDDQFSVERPDGSNFTLKIRSTKLEDSAMYFCASKGTGDKYPKSGNTIYFGEGSWLTVV.

The DNA of the CDR3 is TGCGCCAGCAGCCCGGGAGGGAGGGCGAACACTGAAGCTTTCTTT. This gives the protein CASSPGGRANTEAFF. The rearrangement joins TRBV5-1 to TRBJ1-1, with D unclear. The CDR3 consists of 15 residues. V lost 4 bases and J 1 base, leaving 14 bases between the germline ends. Germline CDR1 and CDR2: SGHRS and YFSETQ.

The DNA of the CDR3 is TGTGCCAGCAGCAGGGGGGCGTACACCGGGGAGCTGTTTTTT. This translates into CASSRGAYTGELFF. The chain uses TRBV6-4 and TRBJ2-2, with D perhaps matching TRBD1 (7 bases). Per germline, CDR1 MRHNA and CDR2 SNTAGT. The CDR3 spans 14 residues. Trimming left V 6 bases short and J 3 bases short, with 11 bases between.